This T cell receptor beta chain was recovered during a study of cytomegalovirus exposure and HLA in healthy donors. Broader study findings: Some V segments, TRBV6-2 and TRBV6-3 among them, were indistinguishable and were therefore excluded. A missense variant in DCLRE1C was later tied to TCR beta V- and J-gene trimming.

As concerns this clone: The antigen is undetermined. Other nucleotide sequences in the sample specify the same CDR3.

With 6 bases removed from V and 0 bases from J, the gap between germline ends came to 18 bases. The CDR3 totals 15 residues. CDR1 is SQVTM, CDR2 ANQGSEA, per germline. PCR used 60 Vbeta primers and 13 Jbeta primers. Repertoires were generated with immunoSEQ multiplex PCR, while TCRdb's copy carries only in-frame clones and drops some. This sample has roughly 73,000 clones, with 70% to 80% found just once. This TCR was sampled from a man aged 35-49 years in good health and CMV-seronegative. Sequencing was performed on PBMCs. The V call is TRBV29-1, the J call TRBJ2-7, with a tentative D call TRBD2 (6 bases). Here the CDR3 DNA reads TGCAGCGTCAACCACGGGGGTACGTCCTCCTACGAGCAGTACTTC. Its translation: CSVNHGGTSSYEQYF.